The TCR beta chain under discussion was sequenced for a study of molecular identifiers for immune sequencing clone quantification. The wider study: Replicate experiments divided RNA from 20,000 or 100,000 naive CD8 cells into five parts and sequenced four.

Whole-study results and caveats: In a background of about 1 million naive cells, spiked Jurkat TCR RNA from one cell was reportedly detectable.

TCRdb independently ran MiXCR on the PCR reads; one entry per CDR3 protein. The sample lists approximately 670,000 distinct CDR3 sequences; 15% to 20% were seen once. The V and J ends lost 0 bases and 2 bases respectively, with 10 bases between them. Germline values: CDR1 DFQATT, CDR2 SNEGSKA (reference sequence). The length of the CDR3 is 14 residues. Ten or more counts support this clonotype. Antigen: not known. The sample comprised naive CD8+ T cells from blood, with Jurkat cell RNA spiked in. The subset: FACS-sorted CD8+CD4-CCR7+CD45RA+ naive T cells. This receptor was obtained from a human donor in good health. Some libraries in this study had Jurkat cell RNA spiked in. This rearrangement joins TRBV20-1 to TRBJ1-1; no clear D gene. CDR3 amino acids: CSARDLTRNTEAFF. CDR3 coding DNA: TGCAGTGCTAGAGATTTGACAAGAAACACTGAAGCTTTCTTT.